The source of this TCR beta chain is a study of blood T cell repertoires in COVID-19. Study as a whole: PBMCs, B-cell-depleted T cells, or T cells provided the cDNA or gDNA that made up the material.

V was clipped by 3 bases and J by 1 base, with 10 bases between them. Germline CDR1 DFQATT, CDR2 SNEGSKA (reference sequence). The CDR3 loop spans 15 amino acids. TCRdb's table, derived via immunoSEQ multiplex PCR, lists solely in-frame clones and lacks some. The table records about 250,000 clones, around 89% of them present only once. This TCR came from a woman between 18 and 29 years old who had recovered from COVID-19. Sequences were obtained from PBMCs or T cells enriched from blood (not recorded which). V and J are TRBV20-1 and TRBJ1-6; a possible D gene is TRBD1 (5 bases). The CDR3 coding sequence is TGCAGTGCTAGTAGTGGGGCATCCTATAATTCACCCCTCCACTTT. This encodes CSASSGASYNSPLHF.